This TCR beta chain was captured in a study of Graves' ophthalmopathy and Graves' hyperthyroidism. Study-wide results and limits: In blood, most expanded thyroid clonotypes above 0.001 frequency were also detected. Researchers report that a 13-signature model separated ophthalmopathy from stable hyperthyroidism, posting 87.88% sensitivity and about 80% specificity.

Certain patients, namely those with other autoimmune diseases, uncontrolled infections, pregnancy or lactation, were excluded. TCR beta CDR3 regions were amplified from RNA transcripts. An opening RT-PCR round employed HTBI primers and preceded a second-round multiplex PCR. TCRdb reanalysed the multiplex PCR reads using MiXCR and keeps one entry per CDR3 protein. This sample carries around 1,200,000 distinct CDR3 sequences, about 36% of them seen once, and the ten largest clones take approximately 10%. This clonotype was counted many times. The antigen is not known. Germline V lookup: CDR1 MGHRA, CDR2 YSYEKL. This CDR3 spans 14 amino acids. Trimming removed 4 bases at V and 11 bases at J, with 15 bases between.

The sample consisted of peripheral blood or thyroid tissue (not recorded which). This TCR was recovered from an adult man with Graves' hyperthyroidism. The chain is built from TRBV4-1 and TRBJ1-6, with D perhaps matching TRBD1 (6 bases). The CDR3 DNA follows: TGCGCCAGCAGCCCGGCAGGGGTGGTGACACCCCTCCACTTT. It specifies CASSPAGVVTPLHF.